This T cell receptor beta chain is from a study of vaccination and CD4 T cells after COVID-19. As to treatment: approximately nine-day PBMC culture with coronavirus spike peptide pools or control peptides (ViraFEST assay). CD4+ T cells that came from the unexposed donor were collected before the COVID-19 pandemic (2011-2018). The V gene's germline CDR1 is MGHDK and CDR2 SYGVNS. V lost 8 bases, J lost 0 bases, and 10 bases lay in between. The CDR3 consists of 13 residues. Of note for this clonotype: Its matching antigen is unknown.

An Oncomine TCR Beta short-read assay was used to sequence the DNA from cultured CD4+ T cells. Researchers extracted genomic DNA from CD4+ T cells that had been cultured. TCRdb processed the PCR reads anew with MiXCR; each CDR3 protein has one entry. The sample lists around 9,000 distinct CDR3 sequences, 31% occurring once. The gene calls are TRBV25-1 and TRBJ2-5; D not certain. The sequence was collected from a human donor in good health. The sample comprised CD4+ T cells from blood, cultured in vitro. The CDR3 DNA follows: TGTGCCAGCTGTAAAAGGGACCAAGAGACCCAGTACTTC. This codes for CASCKRDQETQYF.